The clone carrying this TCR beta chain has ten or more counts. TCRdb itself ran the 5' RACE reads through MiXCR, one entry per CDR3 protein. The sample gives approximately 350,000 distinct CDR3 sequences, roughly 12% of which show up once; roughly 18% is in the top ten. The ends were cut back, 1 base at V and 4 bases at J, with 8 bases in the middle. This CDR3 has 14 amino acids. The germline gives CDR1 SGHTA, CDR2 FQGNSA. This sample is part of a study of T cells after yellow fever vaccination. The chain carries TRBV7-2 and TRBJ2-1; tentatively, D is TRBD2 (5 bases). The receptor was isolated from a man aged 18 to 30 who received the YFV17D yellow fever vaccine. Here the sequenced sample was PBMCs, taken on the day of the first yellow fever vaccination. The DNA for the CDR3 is TGTGCCAGCAGCTTAGTAGAGGGATACAATGAGCAGTTCTTC. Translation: CASSLVEGYNEQFF.